This record covers a single T cell receptor (beta chain). Its antigen is unidentified. The sample is drawn from a study of vaccination effects on CD4 cells after COVID-19. The wider study: ViraFEST used viral peptide pools to expand antigen-specific CD4+ T cells before sequencing. Two recovered convalescent patients were sampled 16 days and one week pre-vaccination. Either the mRNA-1273 or the BNT162b2 vaccine was given to participants as two doses.

Here immunoSEQ multiplex PCR was the method, and the copy in TCRdb shows in-frame clones only, minus some. The sample holds around 50,000 clones; 76% are singletons and the top ten take approximately 12%. Trimming shortened V by 2 bases and J by 4 bases, and 5 bases separated the two germline ends. The CDR3 covers 13 residues. Germline CDR1 reads SGHTA; CDR2 reads FQGTGA. Scientists isolated CD4+ T cells after a roughly ten-day culture period ended. This sequence was found in a human donor who had a prior SARS-CoV-2 infection. This chain connects TRBV7-3 to TRBJ2-2, with D unclear. The specimen comprised CD4+ T cells from PBMCs cultured without peptide, sampled before COVID-19 vaccination. The CDR3 coding sequence is TGTGCCAGCAGCTTAGTCTCCACCGGGGAGCTGTTTTTT. It translates to CASSLVSTGELFF.